These 11 T cell receptor beta chains were all obtained from the same sample, sequenced in a study of cytomegalovirus exposure and HLA in healthy donors. The repertoire was sequenced with immunoSEQ multiplex PCR; TCRdb's copy has only in-frame clones and lacks some. The data show 150,000 to 200,000 clones, about 83% seen once. Sequenced sample: PBMCs. Receptors were obtained from a woman under 40 in good health and CMV-seronegative.

V and J are TRBV5-5 and TRBJ2-5; 8 bases match TRBD2. The ends lost 1 base at V and 4 bases at J; junction bases unmatched: 9. The germline V gene encodes CDR1 SGHKS and CDR2 YYEKEE (reference sequence). This CDR3 has 16 residues. The CDR3, as DNA: TGTGCCAGCAGCTTGACGGGGGGGCTAGTCGGAGAGACCCAGTACTTC. This encodes CASSLTGGLVGETQYF.

The chain is built from TRBV19 and TRBJ1-5, with no clear D. The germline V gene has CDR1 LNHDA and CDR2 SQIVND (reference sequence). The CDR3 is 14 amino acids. The germline V and J ends were trimmed by 5 bases and 7 bases, with 15 bases remaining between them. This CDR3 reads CASSPSGSKQPQHF. Written as DNA, the CDR3 is TGTGCCAGTAGTCCCTCAGGATCCAAACAGCCCCAGCATTTT. Complete variable domain (other parts from reference TRBV19 and TRBJ1-5): DGGITQSPKYLFRKEGQNVTLSCEQNLNHDAMYWYRQDPGQGLRLIYYSQIVNDFQKGDIAEGYSVSREKKESFPLTVTSAQKNPTAFYLCASSPSGSKQPQHFGDGTRLSIL.

This chain uses TRBV5-6 with TRBJ2-5, with D possibly TRBD1 on 6 matching bases. Germline assignment: CDR1 SGHDT and CDR2 YYEEEE. The CDR3 runs to 14 residues. The V end lost 0 bases, the J end lost 4 bases, and 10 bases lay between the germline ends. This CDR3 is CASSLATGLETQYF. CDR3 DNA: TGTGCCAGCAGCTTGGCCACAGGGTTAGAGACCCAGTACTTC.

The chain is built from TRBV6-1 and TRBJ2-1; D gene uncertain. The germline V gene has CDR1 MNHNS and CDR2 SASEGT. V shed 2 bases and J shed 4 bases, with 3 bases lying between them. The CDR3 spans 12 residues. CDR3 in amino acids: CASSEQYNEQFF. CDR3 DNA: TGTGCCAGCAGTGAACAGTACAATGAGCAGTTCTTC.

CDR3 sequence (DNA): TGTGCCAGCAGGGCCGGGACTAGCTACCCTACCCCCTACGAGCAGTACTTC. Translation gives CASRAGTSYPTPYEQYF. This chain connects TRBV7-8 to TRBJ2-7; TRBD2 matches at 9 bases. The germline CDR1 and CDR2 sequences are SGHVS and FQNEAQ. J was trimmed by 2 bases and V by 6 bases; bases with no gene match: 14. This CDR3 has 17 amino acids.

The rearrangement links TRBV5-1 to TRBJ1-3; D is perhaps TRBD1 (6 bases). CDR3 length equals 16 residues. The germline V and J ends were trimmed by 0 bases and 4 bases, with 14 bases remaining between them. Germline CDR1 is SGHRS and CDR2 is YFSETQ. CDR3 coding DNA: TGCGCCAGCAGCTTGGACGGCAGGGGCCCCGGAAACACCATATATTTT. The encoded protein is CASSLDGRGPGNTIYF. The full variable domain, in which reference TRBV5-1 and TRBJ1-3 provide the parts outside the CDR3, is KAGVTQTPRYLIKTRGQQVTLSCSPISGHRSVSWYQQTPGQGLQFLFEYFSETQRNKGNFPGRFSGRQFSNSRSEMNVSTLELGDSALYLCASSLDGRGPGNTIYFGEGSWLTVV.

The chain combines TRBV29-1 with TRBJ2-7; D unclear. Germline V lookup: CDR1 SQVTM, CDR2 ANQGSEA. The CDR3 totals 14 residues. Trimming pared 5 bases from V and 2 bases from J, leaving 16 bases between. CDR3 DNA sequence: TGCAGCGTTCTTAACTTGACAAGGCCCTACGAGCAGTACTTC. Protein product: CSVLNLTRPYEQYF.

This chain connects TRBV19 to TRBJ1-2; 12 bases are shared with TRBD1. V shed 4 bases and J 7 bases; nucleotides not matched to a gene: 7. The germline gives CDR1 LNHDA, CDR2 SQIVND (reference sequence). The CDR3 runs 15 residues. This CDR3 reads CASSTGTGGRGGYTF. The CDR3 nucleotides are TGTGCCAGTAGTACCGGGACAGGGGGCAGAGGTGGCTACACCTTC. The full variable domain, with the rest looked up from reference TRBV19 and TRBJ1-2, is DGGITQSPKYLFRKEGQNVTLSCEQNLNHDAMYWYRQDPGQGLRLIYYSQIVNDFQKGDIAEGYSVSREKKESFPLTVTSAQKNPTAFYLCASSTGTGGRGGYTFGSGTRLTVV.

The chain employs TRBV6-1 and TRBJ1-5; D gene unclear. Per germline, CDR1 MNHNS and CDR2 SASEGT. This CDR3 spans 16 amino acids. V gave up 3 bases and J gave up 0 bases, with 12 bases separating them. CDR3 DNA sequence: TGTGCCAGCAGTGATGCAGGCAGTCATAGCAATCAGCCCCAGCATTTT. Its protein is CASSDAGSHSNQPQHF.

This rearrangement joins TRBV27 to TRBJ1-2; the match to TRBD1 covers 8 bases. The CDR3 contains 13 residues. V was clipped by 5 bases and J by 14 bases; unmatched bases: 13. The germline CDR1 and CDR2 sequences are MNHEY and SMNVEV (reference sequence). The CDR3 nucleotides are TGTGCCAGCAGTCTCCCTGGCAGGGGGCTCCAAACCTTC. It codes for CASSLPGRGLQTF.

The chain couples TRBV18 to TRBJ2-5; D may be TRBD1 (7 bases). The CDR3 is 14 amino acids. Trimming pared 4 bases from V and 4 bases from J, leaving 13 bases between. The germline CDR1 and CDR2 sequences are KGHSH and LQKENI. CDR3 DNA sequence: TGTGCCAGCTCACGCGGGACAGTGGGAGAGACCCAGTACTTC. Its translation: CASSRGTVGETQYF.